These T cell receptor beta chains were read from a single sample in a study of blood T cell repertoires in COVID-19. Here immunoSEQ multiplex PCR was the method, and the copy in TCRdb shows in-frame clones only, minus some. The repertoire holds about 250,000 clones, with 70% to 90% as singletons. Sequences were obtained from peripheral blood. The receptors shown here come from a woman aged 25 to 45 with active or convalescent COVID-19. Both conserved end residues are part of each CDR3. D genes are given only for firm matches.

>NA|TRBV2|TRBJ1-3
TGTGCCAGCAATGAACAGGGATACTCTGGAAACACCATATATTTT
CASNEQGYSGNTIYF
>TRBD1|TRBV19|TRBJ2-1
TGTGCCAGTAGTCTGGCCGGGACAGGGTTTAAGCAGTTCTTC
CASSLAGTGFKQFF
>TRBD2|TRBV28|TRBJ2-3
TGTGCCAGCCGAGCGGGGCCGGGAGATACGCAGTATTTT
CASRAGPGDTQYF
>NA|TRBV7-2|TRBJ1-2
TGTGCCAGCAGCCTAGGGCGGACTAACTATGGCTACACCTTC
CASSLGRTNYGYTF
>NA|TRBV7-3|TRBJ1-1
TGTGCCAGCAGCTTATACAGGAACACTGAAGCTTTCTTT
CASSLYRNTEAFF
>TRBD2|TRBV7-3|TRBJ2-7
TGTGCCAGCAGCTTTAGCGGGGGGGCGGACGAGCAGTACTTC
CASSFSGGADEQYF
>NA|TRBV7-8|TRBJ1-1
TGTGCCAGCAGCTTAGCCACAGATGTGAACACTGAAGCTTTCTTT
CASSLATDVNTEAFF
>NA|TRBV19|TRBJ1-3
TGTGCCAGTAGTATCAGCAGGGTAAATGGAAACACCATATATTTT
CASSISRVNGNTIYF
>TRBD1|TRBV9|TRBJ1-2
TGTGCCAGCAGCGAGGGGGACAGGGCCTATGGCTACACCTTC
CASSEGDRAYGYTF
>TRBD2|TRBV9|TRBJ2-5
TGTGCCAGCAGCCTCTCGGGAGCGGGGGGCGAAGAGACCCAGTACTTC
CASSLSGAGGEETQYF